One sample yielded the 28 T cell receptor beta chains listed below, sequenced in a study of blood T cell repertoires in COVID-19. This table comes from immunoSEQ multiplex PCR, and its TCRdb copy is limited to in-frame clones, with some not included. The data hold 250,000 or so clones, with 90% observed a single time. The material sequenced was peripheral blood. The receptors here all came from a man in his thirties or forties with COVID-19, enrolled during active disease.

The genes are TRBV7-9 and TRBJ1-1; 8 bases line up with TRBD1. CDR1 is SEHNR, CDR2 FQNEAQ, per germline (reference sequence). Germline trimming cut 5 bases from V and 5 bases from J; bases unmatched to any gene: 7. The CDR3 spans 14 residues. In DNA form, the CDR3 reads TGTGCCAGCAGCGGACGGACAGGGATGACTGAAGCTTTCTTT. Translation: CASSGRTGMTEAFF.

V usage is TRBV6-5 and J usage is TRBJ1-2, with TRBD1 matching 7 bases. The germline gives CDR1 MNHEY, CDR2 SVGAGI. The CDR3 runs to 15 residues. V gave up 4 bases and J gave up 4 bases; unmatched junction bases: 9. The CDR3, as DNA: TGTGCCAGCAGTTTCCGGACAGGTTCTATCTATGGCTACACCTTC. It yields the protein CASSFRTGSIYGYTF.

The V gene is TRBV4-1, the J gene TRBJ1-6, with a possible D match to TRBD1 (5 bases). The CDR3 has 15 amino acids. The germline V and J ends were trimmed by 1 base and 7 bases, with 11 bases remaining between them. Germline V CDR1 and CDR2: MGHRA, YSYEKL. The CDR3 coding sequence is TGCGCCAGCAGCCAAGCTCAGGGTAGCAATTCACCCCTCCACTTT. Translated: CASSQAQGSNSPLHF.

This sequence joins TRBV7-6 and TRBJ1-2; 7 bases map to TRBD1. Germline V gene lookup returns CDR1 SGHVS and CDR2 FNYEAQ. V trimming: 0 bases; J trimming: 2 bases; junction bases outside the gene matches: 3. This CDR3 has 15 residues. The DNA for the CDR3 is TGTGCCAGCAGCTTAGCGACAGGGCTAAACTATGGCTACACCTTC. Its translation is CASSLATGLNYGYTF.

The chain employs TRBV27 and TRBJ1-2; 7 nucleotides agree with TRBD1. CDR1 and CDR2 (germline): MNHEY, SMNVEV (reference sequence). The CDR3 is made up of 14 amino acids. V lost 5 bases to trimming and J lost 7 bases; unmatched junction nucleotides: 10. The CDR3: CASSGIQGIGGYTF. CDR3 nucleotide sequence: TGTGCCAGCAGTGGAATACAGGGGATCGGTGGCTACACCTTC.

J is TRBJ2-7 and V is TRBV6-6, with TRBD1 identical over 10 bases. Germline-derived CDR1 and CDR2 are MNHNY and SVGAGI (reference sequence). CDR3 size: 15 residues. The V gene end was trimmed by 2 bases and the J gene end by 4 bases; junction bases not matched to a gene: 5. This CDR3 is CASSYRDRGKYEQYF. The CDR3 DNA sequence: TGTGCCAGCAGTTACCGGGACAGGGGAAAATACGAGCAGTACTTC.

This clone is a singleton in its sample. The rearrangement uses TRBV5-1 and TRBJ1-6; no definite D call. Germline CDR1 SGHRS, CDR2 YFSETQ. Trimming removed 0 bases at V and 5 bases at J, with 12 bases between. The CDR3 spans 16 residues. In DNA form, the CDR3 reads TGCGCCAGCAGCTTGGCCGGGTTCGATAATAATTCACCCCTCCACTTT. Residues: CASSLAGFDNNSPLHF.

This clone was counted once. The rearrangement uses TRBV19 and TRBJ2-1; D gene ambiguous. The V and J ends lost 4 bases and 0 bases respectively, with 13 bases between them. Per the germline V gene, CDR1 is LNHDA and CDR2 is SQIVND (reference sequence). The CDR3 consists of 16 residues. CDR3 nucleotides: TGTGCCAGTAGTACAAGGAGTTCATCCTCCTACAATGAGCAGTTCTTC. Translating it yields CASSTRSSSSYNEQFF.

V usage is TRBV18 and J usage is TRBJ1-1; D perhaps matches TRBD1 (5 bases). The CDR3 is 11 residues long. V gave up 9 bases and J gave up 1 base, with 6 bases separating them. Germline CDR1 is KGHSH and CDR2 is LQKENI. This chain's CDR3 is CASGQNTEAFF. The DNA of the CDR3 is TGTGCCAGTGGACAGAACACTGAAGCTTTCTTT.

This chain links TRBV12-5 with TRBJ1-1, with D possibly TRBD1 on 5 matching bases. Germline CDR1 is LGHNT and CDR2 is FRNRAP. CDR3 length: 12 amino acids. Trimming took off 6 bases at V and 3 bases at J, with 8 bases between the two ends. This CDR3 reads CASGRDDTEAFF. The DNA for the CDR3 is TGTGCTAGTGGCAGGGATGACACTGAAGCTTTCTTT.

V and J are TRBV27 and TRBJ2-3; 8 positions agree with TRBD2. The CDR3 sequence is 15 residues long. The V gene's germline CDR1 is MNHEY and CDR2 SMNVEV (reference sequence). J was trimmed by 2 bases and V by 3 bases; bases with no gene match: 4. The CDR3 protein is CASSFGGRYTDTQYF. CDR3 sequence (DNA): TGTGCCAGCAGTTTCGGCGGGAGGTACACAGATACGCAGTATTTT.

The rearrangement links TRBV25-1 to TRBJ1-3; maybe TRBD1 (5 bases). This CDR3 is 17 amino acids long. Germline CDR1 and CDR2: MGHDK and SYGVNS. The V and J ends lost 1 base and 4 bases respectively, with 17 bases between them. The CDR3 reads CASSEFGSGRTGNTIYF. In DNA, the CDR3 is TGTGCCAGCAGTGAATTTGGTTCAGGGCGGACAGGAAACACCATATATTTT.

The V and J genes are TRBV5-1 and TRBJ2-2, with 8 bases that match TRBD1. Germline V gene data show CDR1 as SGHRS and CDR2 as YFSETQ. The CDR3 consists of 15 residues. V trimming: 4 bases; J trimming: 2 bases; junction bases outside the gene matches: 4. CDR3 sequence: CASSPGQANTGELFF. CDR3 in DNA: TGCGCCAGCAGCCCGGGACAGGCAAACACCGGGGAGCTGTTTTTT.

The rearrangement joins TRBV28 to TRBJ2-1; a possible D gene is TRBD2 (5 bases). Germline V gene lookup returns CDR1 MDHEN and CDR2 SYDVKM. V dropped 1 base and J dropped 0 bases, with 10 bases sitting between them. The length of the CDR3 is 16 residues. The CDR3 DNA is TGTGCCAGCAGTTTATATGCGGGTGGCTCCTACAATGAGCAGTTCTTC. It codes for CASSLYAGGSYNEQFF.

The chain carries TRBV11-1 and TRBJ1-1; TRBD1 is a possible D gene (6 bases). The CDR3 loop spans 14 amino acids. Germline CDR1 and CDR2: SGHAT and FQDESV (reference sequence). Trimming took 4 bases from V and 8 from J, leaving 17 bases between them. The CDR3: CASSSLTGINEAFF. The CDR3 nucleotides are TGTGCCAGCAGCTCTCTAACAGGGATAAACGAAGCTTTCTTT.

CDR3 region: CASSQGDYTEAFF. The DNA for the CDR3 is TGTGCCAGCAGCCAGGGAGACTACACTGAAGCTTTCTTT. The chain links TRBV3-1 (or the pseudogene TRBV3-2) to TRBJ1-1; D gene uncertain. CDR3 length: 13 residues. Germline lookup yields CDR1 LGHDT and CDR2 YNNKEL (reference sequence). Between the trimmed V and J ends, which lost 3 bases and 3 bases, there was a span of 8 bases.

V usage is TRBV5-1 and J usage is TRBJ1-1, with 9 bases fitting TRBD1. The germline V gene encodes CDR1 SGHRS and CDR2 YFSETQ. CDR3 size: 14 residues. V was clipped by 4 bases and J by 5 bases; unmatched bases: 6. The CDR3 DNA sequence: TGCGCCAGCAGCGAGGCGACAGGGGGGACTGAAGCTTTCTTT. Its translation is CASSEATGGTEAFF.

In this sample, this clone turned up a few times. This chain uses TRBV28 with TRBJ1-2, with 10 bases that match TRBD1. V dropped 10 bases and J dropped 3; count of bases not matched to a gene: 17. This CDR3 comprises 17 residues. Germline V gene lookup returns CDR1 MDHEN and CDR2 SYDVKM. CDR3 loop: CATTGQGELERHYGYTF. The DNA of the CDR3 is TGTGCCACCACAGGACAGGGGGAGTTAGAACGACACTATGGCTACACCTTC.

The CDR3 sequence: CASSLEAGRVTYEQYF. The CDR3 DNA reads as TGTGCCAGCAGCTTAGAGGCTGGGCGGGTAACCTACGAGCAGTACTTC. V is TRBV7-2 and J is TRBJ2-7; TRBD2 might be the D (5 bases). Trimming cost V 1 base and J 2 bases, with 15 bases left between them. The CDR3 runs to 16 residues. Germline CDR1 is SGHTA and CDR2 is FQGNSA.

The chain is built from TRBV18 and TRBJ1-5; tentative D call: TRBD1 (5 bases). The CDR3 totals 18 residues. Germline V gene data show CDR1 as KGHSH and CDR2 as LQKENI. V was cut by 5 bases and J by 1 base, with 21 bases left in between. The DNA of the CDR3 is TGTGCCAGCTCATCCTTAGGGACGGTGGGGGGAAGCAATCAGCCCCAGCATTTT. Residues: CASSSLGTVGGSNQPQHF.

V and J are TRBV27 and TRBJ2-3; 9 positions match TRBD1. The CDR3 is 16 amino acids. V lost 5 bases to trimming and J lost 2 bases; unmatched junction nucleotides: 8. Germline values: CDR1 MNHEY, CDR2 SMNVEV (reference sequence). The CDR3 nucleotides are TGTGCCAGCAGTATAAGGGACAGGGTTGCCACAGATACGCAGTATTTT. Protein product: CASSIRDRVATDTQYF.

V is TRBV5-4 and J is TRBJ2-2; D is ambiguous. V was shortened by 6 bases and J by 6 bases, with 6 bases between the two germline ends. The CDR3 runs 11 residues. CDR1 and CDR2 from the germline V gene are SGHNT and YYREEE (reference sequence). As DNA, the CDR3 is TGTGCCAGCAAGACATCCGGGGAGCTGTTTTTT. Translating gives CASKTSGELFF.

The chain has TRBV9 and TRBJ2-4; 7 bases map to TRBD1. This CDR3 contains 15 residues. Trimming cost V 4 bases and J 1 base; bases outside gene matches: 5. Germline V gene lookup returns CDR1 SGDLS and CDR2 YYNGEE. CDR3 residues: CASSPLQGAKNIQYF. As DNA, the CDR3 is TGTGCCAGCAGCCCCCTACAGGGGGCCAAAAACATTCAGTACTTC.

DNA of the CDR3: TGTGCCAGCAGTTCCCTGATTTCGACAGGGGCAAAGCAGCCCCAGCATTTT. Protein product: CASSSLISTGAKQPQHF. The rearrangement uses TRBV6-2 or TRBV6-3 and TRBJ1-5, with 8 bases that match TRBD1. V shed 4 bases and J 7 bases; nucleotides not matched to a gene: 15. Per the germline V gene, CDR1 is MNHEY and CDR2 is SVGEGT. This CDR3 is built from 17 residues.

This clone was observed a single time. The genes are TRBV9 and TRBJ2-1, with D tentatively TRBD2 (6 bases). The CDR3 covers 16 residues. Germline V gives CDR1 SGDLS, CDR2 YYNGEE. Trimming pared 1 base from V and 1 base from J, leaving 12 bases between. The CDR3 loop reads CASSVTAGWSYNEQFF. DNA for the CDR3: TGTGCCAGCAGCGTAACGGCGGGGTGGTCCTACAATGAGCAGTTCTTC.

CDR3 protein: CASSFGTASVEAFF. The CDR3 region has the DNA TGTGCCAGCAGTTTCGGGACTGCGTCTGTTGAAGCTTTCTTT. The chain uses TRBV7-2 and TRBJ1-1; weak D call: TRBD1 (5 bases). Germline assignment: CDR1 SGHTA and CDR2 FQGNSA. The CDR3 consists of 14 residues. V was cut by 6 bases and J by 7 bases, with 18 bases left in between. The full variable domain, completed using reference TRBV7-2 and TRBJ1-1, is GAGVSQSPSNKVTEKGKDVELRCDPISGHTALYWYRQSLGQGLEFLIYFQGNSAPDKSGLPSDRFSAERTGGSVSTLTIQRTQQEDSAVYLCASSFGTASVEAFFGQGTRLTVV.

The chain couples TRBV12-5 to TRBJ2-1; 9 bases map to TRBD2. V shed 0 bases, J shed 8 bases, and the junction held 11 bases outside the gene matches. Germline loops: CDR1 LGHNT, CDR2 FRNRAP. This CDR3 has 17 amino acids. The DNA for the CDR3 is TGTGCTAGTGGTTTGGTAGCCGGCGGGGGGGCCCTTTATGAGCAGTTCTTC. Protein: CASGLVAGGGALYEQFF.

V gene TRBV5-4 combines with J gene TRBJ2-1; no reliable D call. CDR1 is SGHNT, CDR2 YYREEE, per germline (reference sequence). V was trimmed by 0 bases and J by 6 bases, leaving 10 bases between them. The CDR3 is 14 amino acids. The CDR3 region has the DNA TGTGCCAGCAGCTTGGATAATCGCGGCAATGAGCAGTTCTTC. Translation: CASSLDNRGNEQFF.